This TCR beta chain derives from a study of T cells in tuberculosis. Cells were sorted from thawed PBMC rested overnight and stained with GMM-loaded CD1B tetramer, viability dye and anti-CD3. The CD1B tetramers carried C32 glucose monomycolate purified from Rhodococcus equi. Tetramer-negative cells, approximately 90,000 per donor, were also sorted. The J segment lost 3 bases and the V segment lost 4 bases, leaving 3 bases of the junction unmatched. Germline V gene data show CDR1 as SGHTA and CDR2 as FQGNSA. The CDR3 consists of 16 residues. Profiled with immunoSEQ multiplex PCR; TCRdb holds only in-frame clones, not every one. The sample gives about 58,000 clones, nearly 90% of which show up once; just over 20% is in the top ten.

Sequenced: CD1b-GMM tetramer-negative cells sorted from PBMCs. The TCR originated in an adult woman with latent tuberculosis. The V gene is TRBV7-2, the J gene TRBJ2-3, with TRBD2 matching over 14 bases. The CDR3 nucleotides read TGTGCCAGCAGCTCCCGGACTAGCGGGGGGACAGATACGCAGTATTTT. It specifies CASSSRTSGGTDTQYF. Full variable domain (remainder filled in from reference TRBV7-2 and TRBJ2-3): GAGVSQSPSNKVTEKGKDVELRCDPISGHTALYWYRQSLGQGLEFLIYFQGNSAPDKSGLPSDRFSAERTGGSVSTLTIQRTQQEDSAVYLCASSSRTSGGTDTQYFGPGTRLTVL.